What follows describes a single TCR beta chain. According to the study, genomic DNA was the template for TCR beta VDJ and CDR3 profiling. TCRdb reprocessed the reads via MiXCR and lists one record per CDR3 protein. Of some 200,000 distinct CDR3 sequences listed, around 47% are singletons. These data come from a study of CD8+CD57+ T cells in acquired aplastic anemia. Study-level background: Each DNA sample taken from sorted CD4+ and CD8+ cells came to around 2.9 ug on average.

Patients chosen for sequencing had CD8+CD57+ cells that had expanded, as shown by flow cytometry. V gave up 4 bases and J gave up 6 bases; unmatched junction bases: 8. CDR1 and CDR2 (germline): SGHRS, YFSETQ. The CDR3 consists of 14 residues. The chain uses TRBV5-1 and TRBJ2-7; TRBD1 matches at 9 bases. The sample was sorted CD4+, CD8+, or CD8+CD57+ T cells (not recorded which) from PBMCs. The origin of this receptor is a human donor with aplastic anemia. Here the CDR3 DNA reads TGCGCCAGCAGCGACGGGACAGGGCTCCGCGAGCAGTACTTC. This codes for CASSDGTGLREQYF.